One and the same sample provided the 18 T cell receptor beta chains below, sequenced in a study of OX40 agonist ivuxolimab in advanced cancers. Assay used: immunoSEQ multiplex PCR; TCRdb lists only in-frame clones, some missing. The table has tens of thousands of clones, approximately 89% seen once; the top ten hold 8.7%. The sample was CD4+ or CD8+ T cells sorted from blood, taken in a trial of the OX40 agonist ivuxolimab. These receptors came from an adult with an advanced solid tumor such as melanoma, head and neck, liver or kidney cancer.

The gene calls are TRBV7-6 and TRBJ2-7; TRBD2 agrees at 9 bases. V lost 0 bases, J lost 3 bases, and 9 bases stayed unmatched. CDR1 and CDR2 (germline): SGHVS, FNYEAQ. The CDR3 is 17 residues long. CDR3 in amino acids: CASSLAPVLAGNYEQYF. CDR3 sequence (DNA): TGTGCCAGCAGCTTAGCCCCGGTGCTAGCGGGAAACTACGAGCAGTACTTC.

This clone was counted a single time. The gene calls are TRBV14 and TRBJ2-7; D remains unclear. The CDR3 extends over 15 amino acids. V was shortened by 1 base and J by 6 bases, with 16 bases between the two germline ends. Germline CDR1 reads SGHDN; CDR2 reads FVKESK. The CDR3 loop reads CASSQAGIHEVEQYF. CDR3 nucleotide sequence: TGTGCCAGCAGCCAAGCGGGCATCCACGAAGTCGAGCAGTACTTC. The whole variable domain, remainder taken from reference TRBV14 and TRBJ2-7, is EAGVTQFPSHSVIEKGQTVTLRCDPISGHDNLYWYRRVMGKEIKFLLHFVKESKQDESGMPNNRFLAERTGGTYSTLKVQPAELEDSGVYFCASSQAGIHEVEQYFGPGTRLTVT.

The CDR3 loop is CASSIGSGGRETQYF. The CDR3 nucleotides read TGTGCCAGTAGTATAGGTAGCGGAGGGAGGGAGACCCAGTACTTC. The V call is TRBV19, the J call TRBJ2-5, with D possibly being TRBD2 (6 bases). The CDR3 loop spans 15 amino acids. CDR1 and CDR2 from the germline V gene are LNHDA and SQIVND (reference sequence). Trimming removed 1 base at V and 5 bases at J, with 14 bases between.

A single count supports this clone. CDR3 region: CASRPRQTTGELFF. CDR3 nucleotides: TGTGCCAGCAGACCCCGACAAACTACCGGGGAGCTGTTTTTT. The chain carries TRBV25-1 and TRBJ2-2; no definite D call. CDR1 is MGHDK, CDR2 SYGVNS, per germline. The CDR3 runs to 14 residues. Trimming took 6 bases from V and 5 from J, leaving 13 bases between them.

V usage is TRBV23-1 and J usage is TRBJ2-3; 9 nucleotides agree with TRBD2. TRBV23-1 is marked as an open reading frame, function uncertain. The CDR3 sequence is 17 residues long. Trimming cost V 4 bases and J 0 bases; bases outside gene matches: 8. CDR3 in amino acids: CASSRLAGGISTDTQYF. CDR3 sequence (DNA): TGCGCCAGCAGTCGCTTGGCGGGGGGGATTAGCACAGATACGCAGTATTTT.

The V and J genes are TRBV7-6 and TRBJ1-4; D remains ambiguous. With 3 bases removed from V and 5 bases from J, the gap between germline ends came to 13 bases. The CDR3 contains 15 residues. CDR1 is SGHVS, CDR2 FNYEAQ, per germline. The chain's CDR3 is CASSFSGSGNEKLFF. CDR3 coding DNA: TGTGCCAGCAGCTTCTCGGGGTCGGGCAATGAAAAACTGTTTTTT.

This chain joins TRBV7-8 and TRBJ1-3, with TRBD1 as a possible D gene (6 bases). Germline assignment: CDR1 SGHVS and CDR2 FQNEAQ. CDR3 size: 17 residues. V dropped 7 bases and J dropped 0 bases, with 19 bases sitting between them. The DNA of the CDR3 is TGTGCCAGCACCCCTCGGGGGGCCGCTAGCTCTGGAAACACCATATATTTT. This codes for CASTPRGAASSGNTIYF.

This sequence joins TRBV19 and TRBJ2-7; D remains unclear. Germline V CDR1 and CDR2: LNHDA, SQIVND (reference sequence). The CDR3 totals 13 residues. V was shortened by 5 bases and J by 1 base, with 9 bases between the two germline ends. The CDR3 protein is CASSLTNSYEQYF. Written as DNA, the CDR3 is TGTGCCAGTAGTTTAACAAATTCCTACGAGCAGTACTTC.

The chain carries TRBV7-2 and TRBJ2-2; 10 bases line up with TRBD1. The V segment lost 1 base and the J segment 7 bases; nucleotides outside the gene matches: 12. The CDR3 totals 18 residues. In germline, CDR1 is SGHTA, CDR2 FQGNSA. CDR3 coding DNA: TGTGCCAGCAGCTTAGAGAAAGGGGGGACAGGGGCGGACGGGGAGCTGTTTTTT. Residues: CASSLEKGGTGADGELFF. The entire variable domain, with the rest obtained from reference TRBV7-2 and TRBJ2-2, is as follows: GAGVSQSPSNKVTEKGKDVELRCDPISGHTALYWYRQSLGQGLEFLIYFQGNSAPDKSGLPSDRFSAERTGGSVSTLTIQRTQQEDSAVYLCASSLEKGGTGADGELFFGEGSRLTVL.

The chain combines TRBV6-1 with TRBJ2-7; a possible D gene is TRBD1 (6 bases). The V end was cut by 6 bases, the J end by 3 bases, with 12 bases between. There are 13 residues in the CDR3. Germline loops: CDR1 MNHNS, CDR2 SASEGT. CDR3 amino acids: CASSPGQDYEQYF. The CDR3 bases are TGTGCCAGCAGCCCGGGACAAGACTACGAGCAGTACTTC.

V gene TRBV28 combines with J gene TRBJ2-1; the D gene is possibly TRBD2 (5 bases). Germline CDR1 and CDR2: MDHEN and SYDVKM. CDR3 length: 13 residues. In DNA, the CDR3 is TGTACCATCCTGGATGAGGGAACCAATGAGCAGTTCTTC. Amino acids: CTILDEGTNEQFF.

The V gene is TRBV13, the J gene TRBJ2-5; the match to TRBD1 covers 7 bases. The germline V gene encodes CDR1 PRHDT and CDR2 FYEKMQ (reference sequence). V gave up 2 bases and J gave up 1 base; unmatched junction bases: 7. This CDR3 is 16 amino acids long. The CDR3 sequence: CASSLSFRDSQETQYF. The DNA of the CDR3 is TGTGCCAGCAGCTTAAGCTTCCGGGACAGCCAAGAGACCCAGTACTTC.

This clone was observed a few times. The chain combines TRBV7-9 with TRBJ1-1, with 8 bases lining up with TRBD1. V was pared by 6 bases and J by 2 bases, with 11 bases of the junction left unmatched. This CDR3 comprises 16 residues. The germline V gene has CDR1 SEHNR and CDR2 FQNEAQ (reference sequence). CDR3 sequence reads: CASSSHPDRGNTEAFF. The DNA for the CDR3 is TGTGCCAGCAGTTCACATCCCGACAGGGGCAACACTGAAGCTTTCTTT.

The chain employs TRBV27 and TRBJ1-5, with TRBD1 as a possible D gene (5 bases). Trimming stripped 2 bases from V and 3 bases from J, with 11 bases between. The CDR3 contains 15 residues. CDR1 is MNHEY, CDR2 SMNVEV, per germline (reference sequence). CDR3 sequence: CASSLIGENNQPQHF. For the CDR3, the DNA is TGTGCCAGCAGTTTAATAGGGGAGAACAATCAGCCCCAGCATTTT.

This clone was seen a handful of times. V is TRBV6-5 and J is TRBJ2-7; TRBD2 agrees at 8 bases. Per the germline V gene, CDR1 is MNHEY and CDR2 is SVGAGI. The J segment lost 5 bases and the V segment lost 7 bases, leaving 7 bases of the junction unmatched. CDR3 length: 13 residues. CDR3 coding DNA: TGTGCCAGCATGTTCGGGGGGGGCGACGAGCAGTACTTC. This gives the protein CASMFGGGDEQYF.

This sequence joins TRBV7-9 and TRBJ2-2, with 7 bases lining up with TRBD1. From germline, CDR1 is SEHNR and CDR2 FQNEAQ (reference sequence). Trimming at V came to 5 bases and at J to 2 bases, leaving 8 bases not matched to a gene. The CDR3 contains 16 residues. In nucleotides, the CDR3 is TGTGCCAGCAGCGGTTTGGGACAGATTAACACCGGGGAGCTGTTTTTT. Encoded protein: CASSGLGQINTGELFF.

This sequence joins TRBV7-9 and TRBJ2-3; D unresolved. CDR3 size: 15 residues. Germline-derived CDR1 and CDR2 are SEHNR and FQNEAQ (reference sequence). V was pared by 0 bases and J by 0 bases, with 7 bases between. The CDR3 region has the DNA TGTGCCAGCAGCTTAGCGCCAGAAAGCACAGATACGCAGTATTTT. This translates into CASSLAPESTDTQYF.

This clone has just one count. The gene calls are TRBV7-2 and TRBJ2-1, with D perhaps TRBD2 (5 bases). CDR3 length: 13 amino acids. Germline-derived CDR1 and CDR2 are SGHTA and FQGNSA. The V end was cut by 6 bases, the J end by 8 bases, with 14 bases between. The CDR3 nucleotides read TGTGCCAGCAGAGATAGCGATTGGGATGAGCAGTTCTTC. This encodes CASRDSDWDEQFF.